What follows describes a single TCR beta chain. The antigen is unknown. Researchers prepared the TRB cDNA libraries using 5' RACE with UMI labels. Reprocessing the 5' RACE reads, TCRdb reports a single entry for every CDR3 protein and omits DNA. This sample's table has roughly 110,000 distinct CDR3 sequences. The sample belongs to a study of CXCR3-negative and CXCR3-positive naive CD8 T cells. In germline, CDR1 is DFQATT, CDR2 SNEGSKA (reference sequence). This CDR3 region has 13 residues. At 300,000 cells each, triplicate sorts were carried out for each CD8+ T cell subset. General study points: Both naive subsets, CXCR3-negative and CXCR3-positive, displayed similar TRBV-TRBJ usage, unlike memory cells. CXCR3-positive naive cells carried more hydrophobic TRB CDR3s than CXCR3-negative ones.

Sequencing used naive CXCR3+ CD8+ T cells from blood. The subset: CD45RO-CCR7+CD27+CD95- naive CD8+ T cells expressing CXCR3 (TNR3+). The source of this sequence is a human donor in good health. Some clones in this sample may be carry-over from other donors' samples. The chain links TRBV20-1 to TRBJ2-7. CDR3 sequence reads: CSAQDGSSYEQYF.